Sequencing of this T cell receptor beta chain was carried out in a study of shared clonotypes between healthy human individuals. The trim removed 7 bases at V and 1 base at J, leaving 9 bases unmatched. In germline, CDR1 is MNHEY, CDR2 SVGAGI. This CDR3 comprises 15 residues. In this sample, this clone turned up once. The material for each subset, its genomic DNA, was split evenly across several immunoSEQ plates. Original data processing: ImmunoSEQ output lacked quality scores and full-length reads, limiting matched filtering. This table comes from immunoSEQ multiplex PCR, and its TCRdb copy is limited to in-frame clones, with some not included. V, J and clone size were drawn from that table, and D and trimming were deduced from the DNA. The sample holds over 400,000 clones; about 78% are singletons and the top ten take around 13%.

The V and J genes are TRBV6-5 and TRBJ1-1; 7 nucleotides line up with TRBD1. This TCR was sampled from a woman aged 40 to 50 in good health. Some clones in this sample may be carry-over from other donors' samples. Sequencing was done on a sample of PBMCs. The CDR3 region is CASTIGGPGNTEAFF. DNA for the CDR3: TGTGCCAGCACTATAGGGGGCCCGGGGAACACTGAAGCTTTCTTT.